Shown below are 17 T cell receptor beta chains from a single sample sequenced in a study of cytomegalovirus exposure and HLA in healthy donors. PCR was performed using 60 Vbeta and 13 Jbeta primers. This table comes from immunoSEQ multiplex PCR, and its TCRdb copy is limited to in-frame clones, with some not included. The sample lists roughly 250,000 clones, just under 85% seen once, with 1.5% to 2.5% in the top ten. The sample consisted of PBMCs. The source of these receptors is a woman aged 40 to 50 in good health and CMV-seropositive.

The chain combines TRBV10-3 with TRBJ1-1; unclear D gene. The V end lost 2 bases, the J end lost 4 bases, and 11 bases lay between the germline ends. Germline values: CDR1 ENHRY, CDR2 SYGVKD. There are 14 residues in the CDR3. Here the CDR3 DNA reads TGTGCCATCAGTGAGGTGGGAGAAGGCACTGAAGCTTTCTTT. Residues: CAISEVGEGTEAFF.

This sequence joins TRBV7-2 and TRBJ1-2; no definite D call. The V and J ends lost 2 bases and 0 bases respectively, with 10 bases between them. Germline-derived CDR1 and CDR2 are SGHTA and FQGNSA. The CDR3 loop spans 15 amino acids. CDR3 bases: TGTGCCAGCAGCTTATCATCCGGGGCTAACTATGGCTACACCTTC. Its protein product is CASSLSSGANYGYTF.

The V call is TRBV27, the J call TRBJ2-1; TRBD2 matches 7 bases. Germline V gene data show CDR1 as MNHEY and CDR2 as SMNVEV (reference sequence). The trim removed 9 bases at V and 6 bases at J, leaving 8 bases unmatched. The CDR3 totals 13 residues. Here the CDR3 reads CASGGSGVNEQFF. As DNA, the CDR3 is TGTGCCAGTGGGGGGAGCGGGGTCAATGAGCAGTTCTTC.

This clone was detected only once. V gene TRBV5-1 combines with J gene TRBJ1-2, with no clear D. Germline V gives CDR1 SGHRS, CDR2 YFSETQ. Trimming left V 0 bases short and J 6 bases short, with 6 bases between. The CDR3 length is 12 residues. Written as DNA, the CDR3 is TGCGCCAGCAGCTTGGAACAGCATGGCTACACCTTC. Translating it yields CASSLEQHGYTF.

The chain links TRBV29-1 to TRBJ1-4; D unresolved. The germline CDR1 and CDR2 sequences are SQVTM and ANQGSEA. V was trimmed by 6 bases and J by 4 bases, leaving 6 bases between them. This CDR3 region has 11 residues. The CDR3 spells CSVTFNEKLFF. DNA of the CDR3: TGCAGCGTGACTTTTAATGAAAAACTGTTTTTT.

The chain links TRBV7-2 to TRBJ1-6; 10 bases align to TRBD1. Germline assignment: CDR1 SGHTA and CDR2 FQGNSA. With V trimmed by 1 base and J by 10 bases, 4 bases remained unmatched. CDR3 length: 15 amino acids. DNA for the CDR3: TGTGCCAGCAGCTTAGGGGGGACAGGGGACTCACCCCTCCACTTT. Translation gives CASSLGGTGDSPLHF.

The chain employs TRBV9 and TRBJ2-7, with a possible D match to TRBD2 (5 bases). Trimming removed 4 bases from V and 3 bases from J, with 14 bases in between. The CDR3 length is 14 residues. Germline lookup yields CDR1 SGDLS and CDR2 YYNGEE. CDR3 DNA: TGTGCCAGCAGCCCAAGCCCGGGGAACTACGAGCAGTACTTC. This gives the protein CASSPSPGNYEQYF.

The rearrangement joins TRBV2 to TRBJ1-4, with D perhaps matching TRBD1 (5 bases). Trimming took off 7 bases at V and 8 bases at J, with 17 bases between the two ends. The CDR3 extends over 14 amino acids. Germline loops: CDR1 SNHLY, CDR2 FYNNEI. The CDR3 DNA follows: TGTGCCAGCAAGCAAGGGGCGCTTGGAGAAAAACTGTTTTTT. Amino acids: CASKQGALGEKLFF.

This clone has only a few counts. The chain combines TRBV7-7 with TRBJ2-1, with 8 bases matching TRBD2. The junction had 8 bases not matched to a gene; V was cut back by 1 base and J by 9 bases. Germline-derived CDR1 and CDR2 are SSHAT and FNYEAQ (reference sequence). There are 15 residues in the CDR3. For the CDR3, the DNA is TGTGCCAGCAGCTTAGGCCTAGCGGGTCTCACTGAGCAGTTCTTC. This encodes CASSLGLAGLTEQFF.

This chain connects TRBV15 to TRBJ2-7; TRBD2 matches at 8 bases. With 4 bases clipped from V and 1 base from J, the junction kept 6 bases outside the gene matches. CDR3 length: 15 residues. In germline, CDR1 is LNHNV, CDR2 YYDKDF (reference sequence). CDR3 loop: CATSKVLAGSYEQYF. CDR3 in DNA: TGTGCCACCAGCAAGGTCCTAGCGGGTTCCTACGAGCAGTACTTC.

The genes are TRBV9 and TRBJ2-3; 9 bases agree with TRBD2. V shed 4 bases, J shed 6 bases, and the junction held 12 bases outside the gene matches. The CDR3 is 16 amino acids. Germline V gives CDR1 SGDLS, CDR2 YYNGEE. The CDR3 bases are TGTGCCAGCAGCACGATTAGCGGGGGCAGTTACGATACGCAGTATTTT. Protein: CASSTISGGSYDTQYF.

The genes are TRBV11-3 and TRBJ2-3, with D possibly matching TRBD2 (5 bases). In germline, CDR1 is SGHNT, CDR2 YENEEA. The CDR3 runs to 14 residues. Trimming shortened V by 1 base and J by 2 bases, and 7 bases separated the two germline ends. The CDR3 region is CASSLGGVTDTQYF. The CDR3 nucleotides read TGTGCCAGCAGCTTAGGGGGAGTCACAGATACGCAGTATTTT.

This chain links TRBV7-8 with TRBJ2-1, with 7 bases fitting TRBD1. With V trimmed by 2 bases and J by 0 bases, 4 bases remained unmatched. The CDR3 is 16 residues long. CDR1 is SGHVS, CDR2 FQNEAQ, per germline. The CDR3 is CASSLLGQNSYNEQFF. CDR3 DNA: TGTGCCAGCAGCTTACTGGGACAGAACTCCTACAATGAGCAGTTCTTC.

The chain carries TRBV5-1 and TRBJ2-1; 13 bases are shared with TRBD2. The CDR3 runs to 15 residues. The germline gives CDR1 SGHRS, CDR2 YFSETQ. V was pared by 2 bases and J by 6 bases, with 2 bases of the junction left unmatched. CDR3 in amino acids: CASSLLAGGGNEQFF. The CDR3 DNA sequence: TGCGCCAGCAGCTTACTAGCGGGAGGGGGCAATGAGCAGTTCTTC.

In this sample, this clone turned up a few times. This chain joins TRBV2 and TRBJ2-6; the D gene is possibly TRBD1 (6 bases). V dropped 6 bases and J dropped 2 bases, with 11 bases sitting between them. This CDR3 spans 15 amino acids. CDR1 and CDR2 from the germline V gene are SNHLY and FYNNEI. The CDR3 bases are TGTGCCAGCAGCCAAGAGGGGGCTGGGGCCAACGTCCTGACTTTC. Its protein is CASSQEGAGANVLTF.

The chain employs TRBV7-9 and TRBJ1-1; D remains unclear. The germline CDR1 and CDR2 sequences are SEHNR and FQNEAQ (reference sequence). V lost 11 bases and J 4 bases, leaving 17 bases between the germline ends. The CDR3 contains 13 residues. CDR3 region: CAGIAGGGTEAFF. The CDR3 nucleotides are TGTGCCGGGATAGCGGGCGGTGGCACTGAAGCTTTCTTT.

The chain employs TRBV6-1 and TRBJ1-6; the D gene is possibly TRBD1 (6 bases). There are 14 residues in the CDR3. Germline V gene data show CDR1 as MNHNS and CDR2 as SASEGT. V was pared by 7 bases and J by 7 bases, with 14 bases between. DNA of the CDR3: TGTGCCAGCAAAGGACAGTGGCGAAATTCACCCCTCCACTTT. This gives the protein CASKGQWRNSPLHF.